Listed below are T cell receptor beta chains from one sample, sequenced in a study of cytomegalovirus exposure and HLA in healthy donors. Some clones are missing from TCRdb's copy, which holds only in-frame ones; the method was immunoSEQ multiplex PCR. This table holds under 200,000 clones, less than 90% found once. The sequenced sample was PBMCs. The receptor set was obtained from a woman between 18 and 29 years old in good health and CMV-seronegative. Both conserved end residues are part of each CDR3. Fields, in order: J gene, clone size, V gene, D gene, CDR3 DNA, CDR3 protein. The D gene is left open where the match is weak. The size entry is marked missing in some rows and otherwise reads once, few, many or a size class.

TRBJ1-1 - TRBV27 - TGTGCCAGCAATCCGGGGATGAACACTGAAGCTTTCTTT CASNPGMNTEAFF
TRBJ2-1 - TRBV11-3 TRBD1 TGTGCCAGCAGCCCCCGGACAGGAAACAATGAGCAGTTCTTC CASSPRTGNNEQFF
TRBJ1-2 - TRBV6-1 TRBD1 TGTGCCAGCAGTGAAGGAGCAGGGGGCTTAGGTGGCTACACCTTC CASSEGAGGLGGYTF
TRBJ2-6 few TRBV29-1 - TGCAGCGCCACGACCGGGACATCCAGCTCTGGGGCCAACGTCCTGACTTTC CSATTGTSSSGANVLTF
TRBJ1-2 - TRBV15 - TGTGCCACCAGCAGAGGTTCCCCCTTAGATGGCTACACCTTC CATSRGSPLDGYTF
TRBJ1-2 once TRBV5-1 - TGCGCCAGCAGCTTGGAGGGGGAGTCTCGTGGCTACACCTTC CASSLEGESRGYTF
TRBJ2-3 - TRBV27 - TGTGCCAGCAGGTTAGAACCAGGGGCAGATACGCAGTATTTT CASRLEPGADTQYF
TRBJ2-3 - TRBV6-1 - TGTGCCAGCAGTGAGGCGGTAGAAGATACGCAGTATTTT CASSEAVEDTQYF
TRBJ2-7 - TRBV5-4 TRBD1 TGTGCCTGGACTCCGGACAGGTCCTACGAGCAGTACTTC CAWTPDRSYEQYF
TRBJ1-2 - TRBV6-5 TRBD1 TGTGCCAGCAGTTCCTTACCAGGGGGTTCGCATGGCTACACCTTC CASSSLPGGSHGYTF
TRBJ1-6 - TRBV27 - TGTGCCAGCAGTCCGTCGGGAGGGTCGAATTCACCCCTCCACTTT CASSPSGGSNSPLHF
TRBJ2-7 - TRBV9 - TGTGCCAGCAGCGTATCTGGGGCTACCTACGAGCAGTACTTC CASSVSGATYEQYF
TRBJ1-5 few TRBV5-6 - TGTGCCAGCGCCCATTGGGCGATCAGCAATCAGCCCCAGCATTTT CASAHWAISNQPQHF
TRBJ2-3 - TRBV28 TRBD1 TGTGCCAGCAGACCGACAGGGGGAACAGATACGCAGTATTTT CASRPTGGTDTQYF
TRBJ2-7 - TRBV28 - TGTGCCAGCAGTAGGGCGGGACCTACCTACGAGCAGTACTTC CASSRAGPTYEQYF
TRBJ2-5 - TRBV18 - TGTGCCAGCTCACCTTCTGGGTCGGGGGAGACCCAGTACTTC CASSPSGSGETQYF
TRBJ1-2 - TRBV19 - TGTGCCAGCGAGAAGCAGGGAAAGGTCTATGGCTACACCTTC CASEKQGKVYGYTF
TRBJ2-3 - TRBV28 - TGTGCCAGCAGTATTACAGCCCTTAGCACAGATACGCAGTATTTT CASSITALSTDTQYF
TRBJ1-2 once TRBV6-1 - TGTGCCAGCCTATTTGTCGGGGAGGGTGGCTACACCTTC CASLFVGEGGYTF
TRBJ2-1 - TRBV2 - TGTGCCAGCAGTGAATTGAAAGGGGCTAATGAGCAGTTCTTC CASSELKGANEQFF
TRBJ1-2 once TRBV5-1 TRBD1 TGCGCCAGCAGTTTGACAGGGGTTAGGGGCTACACCTTC CASSLTGVRGYTF
TRBJ1-5 - TRBV19 - TGTGCCAGTAGACCCGACATGGGGGCGCGCAATCAGCCCCAGCATTTT CASRPDMGARNQPQHF
TRBJ1-4 - TRBV21-1 - TGTGCCAGCAGCAAATTCAGCGGTAATGAAAAACTGTTTTTT CASSKFSGNEKLFF
TRBJ2-1 many TRBV28 TRBD2 TGTGCCAGCAGTTACACCGGGACTAGCGTGAACAATGAGCAGTTCTTC CASSYTGTSVNNEQFF
TRBJ1-5 - TRBV28 TRBD1 TGTGCCAGCAGTCCGGGGGACAGCTATCAGCCCCAGCATTTT CASSPGDSYQPQHF
TRBJ2-3 - TRBV28 - TGTGCCAGCAGTACCACAGGGCGCCATACGCAGTATTTT CASSTTGRHTQYF
TRBJ1-1 - TRBV5-1 - TGCGCCAGCAGCCTGAGGATAGGGGCTGGCACTGAAGCTTTCTTT CASSLRIGAGTEAFF
TRBJ2-6 - TRBV7-9 - TGTTCCAGCAGCCTATGGGGGACAGGGGCCAACGTCCTGACTTTC CSSSLWGTGANVLTF
TRBJ2-7 - TRBV30 TRBD1 TGTGCCTGGATGGCCCCGCCGGGACAGGGTCGATCCGAGCAGTACTTC CAWMAPPGQGRSEQYF
TRBJ1-2 - TRBV18 - TGTGCCAGCTCACCAAGGGATGCAGGGGCCTTCTATGGCTACACCTTC CASSPRDAGAFYGYTF
TRBJ2-1 - TRBV28 - TGTGCCAGCACTAGCGCGTTCTACAATGAGCAGTTCTTC CASTSAFYNEQFF
TRBJ2-7 once TRBV28 TRBD2 TGTGCCAGCAGTTTATGGGGAGCGGGAGGGTTAGAGCAGTACTTC CASSLWGAGGLEQYF
TRBJ2-3 once TRBV5-1 TRBD1 TGCGCCAGCAGCCCTGCGGGACAGGGAGGGATAGATACGCAGTATTTT CASSPAGQGGIDTQYF
TRBJ2-7 - TRBV6-6 - TGTGCCAGCACCGTACCGGGGGCCTACGAGCAGTACTTC CASTVPGAYEQYF
TRBJ2-3 - TRBV5-1 - TGCGCCAGCAGCTTGGAGTACCCCGGGGGGCCCCCTAGCACAGATACGCAGTATTTT CASSLEYPGGPPSTDTQYF
TRBJ2-7 - TRBV5-1 - TGCGCCAGCAGCCACCGTGGGGAAGGGGCCTACGAGCAGTACTTC CASSHRGEGAYEQYF
TRBJ2-2 - TRBV5-1 TRBD1 TGCGCCAGCAAGAAGACAGGGGATGACACCGGGGAGCTGTTTTTT CASKKTGDDTGELFF
TRBJ2-1 - TRBV7-3 - TGTGCCAGCAGCGGGAGTAGCTCCTACAATGAGCAGTTCTTC CASSGSSSYNEQFF
TRBJ2-3 - TRBV9 - TGTGCCAGCAGCGTAGCGACGAGGGATACGCAGTATTTT CASSVATRDTQYF
TRBJ2-7 - TRBV28 TRBD1 TGTGCCAGCAGTGCTGAGGACAGGCCCTCCTACGAGCAGTACTTC CASSAEDRPSYEQYF
TRBJ2-1 many TRBV2 TRBD2 TGTGCCAGCAGTGTCTTGGGACTAGCTCATAATGAGCAGTTCTTC CASSVLGLAHNEQFF
TRBJ2-1 - TRBV4-2 TRBD2 TGTGCCAGCAGCCAGGGCAGCGGGAGCTACAATGAGCAGTTCTTC CASSQGSGSYNEQFF
TRBJ1-1 - TRBV2 - TGTGCCAGCAGTGCCTTTCGGGATTGGGCTTTCTTT CASSAFRDWAFF
TRBJ2-1 - TRBV18 - TGTGCCAGCTCACCCTCCGGGACTTCCTTTTACAATGAGCAGTTCTTC CASSPSGTSFYNEQFF
TRBJ2-1 - TRBV19 - TGTGCCAGTAGTCCCCCAGCTAGCCTCTACAATGAGCAGTTCTTC CASSPPASLYNEQFF
TRBJ2-7 - TRBV30 - TGTGCCTGGACCCGACGGAGAGGCGGGGAGATCTACGAGCAGTACTTC CAWTRRRGGEIYEQYF